The rows below give T cell receptor beta chains drawn from one sample of a study of siplizumab effects on memory and regulatory T cells. Measured with immunoSEQ multiplex PCR; TCRdb has only the in-frame clones, and not every one. Found here are 100,000 to 110,000 clones, about 90% of them singletons; the top ten hold roughly 0.16%. Sequencing input: CD4+ T cells sorted from blood. The receptors stem from a human donor in good health. Each CDR3 is given with its conserved first and last residue. Fields, in order: V gene, clone size, J gene, CDR3 protein. For some rows the clone size is stated as once, few or many, or as a class when expanded; others skip it.

>TRBV6-7|-|TRBJ1-4
CAAPPQGRVATNEKLFF
>TRBV7-9|-|TRBJ1-2
CASSLTRDTHYGYTF
>TRBV5-1|-|TRBJ2-3
CASSLLQTSGGADTQYF
>TRBV6-5|-|TRBJ1-1
CASSYSRQVNTEAFF
>TRBV29-1|-|TRBJ1-2
CSAGDREGGGYTF
>TRBV9|-|TRBJ1-2
CASSVALGVNYGYTF
>TRBV10-3|once|TRBJ2-7
CAISEREGAGEQYF
>TRBV5-6|-|TRBJ2-7
CASSLNRYEQYF
>TRBV6-4|-|TRBJ1-6
CASSGQGNSPLHF
>TRBV18|-|TRBJ2-3
CASSSELAGGSPTQYF
>TRBV6-6|-|TRBJ2-1
CASRDRTSYNEQFF
>TRBV10-2|-|TRBJ2-7
CASRTLYEQYF
>TRBV18|-|TRBJ1-1
CASSPPQRNTEAFF
>TRBV10-3|-|TRBJ1-1
CAISGTANTEAFF
>TRBV18|-|TRBJ1-1
CASSTTAGGNGEAFF
>TRBV7-3|-|TRBJ2-7
CASSLTGTGGAYEQYF
>TRBV5-1|-|TRBJ2-5
CASSGSGSEFQTQYF
>TRBV28|-|TRBJ2-5
CASTRGGTQETQYF
>TRBV5-1|once|TRBJ2-2
CASSLLPGELFF